The source of this T cell receptor (beta chain) is a study of CD8 T cells in ankylosing spondylitis. The study, taken as a whole, reports: Peripheral blood samples showed relatively rare disease-linked clones, and these clones were CD8+.

The CDR3 has 14 residues. V lost 3 bases and J lost 3, with 11 bases in between. Germline lookup yields CDR1 SGHVS and CDR2 FQNEAQ. For this clonotype: Its antigen is currently unknown.

TCRdb reprocessed the 5' RACE reads with MiXCR, giving one entry per CDR3 protein. The data hold approximately 140,000 distinct CDR3 sequences, with around 45% observed a single time. The J gene is TRBJ1-2, the V gene TRBV7-8, with D maybe TRBD1 (5 bases). The clonotype was recovered from a male donor with ankylosing spondylitis. Specimen: synovial fluid, either unsorted or a sorted T cell fraction (not recorded which). Here the CDR3 reads CASSFGWGYYGYTF. The CDR3 coding sequence is TGTGCCAGCAGCTTCGGGTGGGGGTACTATGGCTACACCTTC. The variable domain in full, completed from reference TRBV7-8 and TRBJ1-2, reads GAGVSQSPRYKVAKRGQDVALRCDPISGHVSLFWYQQALGQGPEFLTYFQNEAQLDKSGLPSDRFFAERPEGSVSTLKIQRTQQEDSAVYLCASSFGWGYYGYTFGSGTRLTVV.